This entry lists 21 T cell receptor beta chains sequenced from one sample in a study of Ad26.COV2.S vaccination and SARS-CoV-2 variants. Treatment indicated: some 20 received Ad26.COV2.S at low or high dose, single or two shots; 5 received placebo; per-sample allocation not given. Sampling was performed 63 days after the first vaccine or placebo injection. The repertoire was sequenced with immunoSEQ multiplex PCR; TCRdb's copy has only in-frame clones and lacks some. Of some 250,000 clones detected, over 75% appear once; the ten largest clones hold approximately 11%. Source: peripheral blood, taken in a trial of Ad26.COV2.S vaccine versus placebo. These receptors were taken from a person aged 18-60 years who received the Ad26.COV2.S COVID-19 vaccine or a placebo.

The chain recombines TRBV30 with TRBJ2-6; 8 nucleotides match TRBD1. Germline loops: CDR1 GTSNPN, CDR2 SVGIG (reference sequence). J lost 2 bases, V lost 2 bases, and 5 bases had no gene match. This CDR3 is 16 amino acids long. The CDR3 region is CAWSPTGVAGANVLTF. The CDR3 nucleotides read TGTGCCTGGAGTCCGACAGGGGTGGCTGGGGCCAACGTCCTGACTTTC.

The V call is TRBV27, the J call TRBJ2-1; D is unresolved. Deletions cut 4 bases from V and 6 bases from J, with 7 bases between. The CDR3 is 12 residues long. Germline V gives CDR1 MNHEY, CDR2 SMNVEV (reference sequence). CDR3 residues: CASSSRFNEQFF. In nucleotides, the CDR3 is TGTGCCAGCAGTTCCCGGTTCAATGAGCAGTTCTTC.

The chain couples TRBV30 to TRBJ1-5; weak D call: TRBD1 (5 bases). The CDR3 sequence is 13 residues long. Germline CDR1 and CDR2: GTSNPN and SVGIG (reference sequence). V lost 2 bases and J 3 bases, leaving 8 bases between the germline ends. DNA of the CDR3: TGTGCCTGGAGTCCGGACAACAATCAGCCCCAGCATTTT. Translation gives CAWSPDNNQPQHF.

CDR3 DNA sequence: TGTGCCAGCAGCTCCTTTGGACAGGGGGCGGTAGGTGAGAACACTGAAGCTTTCTTT. Its translation is CASSSFGQGAVGENTEAFF. The chain joins TRBV7-9 to TRBJ1-1; 11 positions agree with TRBD1. Germline-derived CDR1 and CDR2 are SEHNR and FQNEAQ (reference sequence). V dropped 4 bases and J dropped 1; count of bases not matched to a gene: 14. The CDR3 extends over 19 amino acids.

V is TRBV5-1 and J is TRBJ2-2; TRBD1 matches 10 bases. Per germline, CDR1 SGHRS and CDR2 YFSETQ. The CDR3 totals 17 residues. Trimming cost V 3 bases and J 0 bases; bases outside gene matches: 5. The CDR3 DNA follows: TGCGCCAGCAGCTGGGGACAGGGGCTGGCGAACACCGGGGAGCTGTTTTTT. Amino acid sequence: CASSWGQGLANTGELFF.

The V gene is TRBV29-1, the J gene TRBJ2-1; either TRBD1 or TRBD2 may fit D (5 bases each). The germline V and J ends were trimmed by 7 bases and 8 bases, with 15 bases remaining between them. Germline CDR1 SQVTM, CDR2 ANQGSEA. The CDR3 covers 12 residues. CDR3 bases: TGCAGCGCCTTCCCTGAGGGGCATGAGCAGTTCTTC. This sequence encodes CSAFPEGHEQFF.

The J gene is TRBJ2-1, the V gene TRBV12-3 or TRBV12-4; D gene uncertain. The CDR3 loop spans 12 amino acids. V was clipped by 0 bases and J by 9 bases, with 6 bases between them. The CDR3 spells CASSLAYGEQFF. The CDR3, as DNA: TGTGCCAGCAGTTTAGCCTACGGTGAGCAGTTCTTC.

The rearrangement joins TRBV7-3 to TRBJ2-1; 12 nucleotides align to TRBD2. The CDR3 consists of 15 residues. Germline V gene lookup returns CDR1 SGHTA and CDR2 FQGTGA. The ends lost 4 bases at V and 5 bases at J; junction bases unmatched: 3. The CDR3 loop is CASSSGLAGNNEQFF. DNA of the CDR3: TGTGCCAGCAGCTCCGGACTAGCGGGAAACAATGAGCAGTTCTTC. The full variable domain, its missing parts supplied by reference TRBV7-3 and TRBJ2-1, is GAGVSQTPSNKVTEKGKYVELRCDPISGHTALYWYRQSLGQGPEFLIYFQGTGAADDSGLPNDRFFAVRPEGSVSTLKIQRTERGDSAVYLCASSSGLAGNNEQFFGPGTRLTVL.

The chain combines TRBV9 with TRBJ1-6; tentatively, D is TRBD1 (6 bases). This CDR3 has 15 amino acids. CDR1 is SGDLS and CDR2 is YYNGEE in the germline V gene. V lost 0 bases and J lost 7, with 11 bases in between. As DNA, the CDR3 is TGTGCCAGCAGCGTAGGGCCAGGGGACAATTCACCCCTCCACTTT. Translating it yields CASSVGPGDNSPLHF.

The chain has TRBV4-3 and TRBJ2-1, with 8 positions matching TRBD2. Losses at the gene ends were 0 bases for V and 3 bases for J; bases not matched to a gene: 4. Germline V gene lookup returns CDR1 LGHNA and CDR2 YSLEER. This CDR3 comprises 16 residues. The CDR3 loop is CASSQDGGAIYNEQFF. In DNA form, the CDR3 reads TGCGCCAGCAGCCAAGACGGGGGGGCCATCTACAATGAGCAGTTCTTC.

The chain links TRBV9 to TRBJ2-3; 7 nucleotides agree with TRBD1. The CDR3 length is 18 residues. Per the germline V gene, CDR1 is SGDLS and CDR2 is YYNGEE. J lost 4 bases, V lost 0 bases, and 14 bases had no gene match. CDR3 sequence: CASSVDWATTGPADTQYF. CDR3 coding DNA: TGTGCCAGCAGCGTAGATTGGGCGACGACAGGGCCGGCAGATACGCAGTATTTT.

This rearrangement joins TRBV5-6 to TRBJ2-7, with D uncertain. Germline V gene data show CDR1 as SGHDT and CDR2 as YYEEEE. The CDR3 runs to 14 residues. V lost 0 bases and J 3 bases, leaving 10 bases between the germline ends. The DNA for the CDR3 is TGTGCCAGCAGCTTGGCCTTTAAGGTCTACGAGCAGTACTTC. Its protein product is CASSLAFKVYEQYF. The full variable domain, in which reference TRBV5-6 and TRBJ2-7 provide the parts outside the CDR3, is DAGVTQSPTHLIKTRGQQVTLRCSPKSGHDTVSWYQQALGQGPQFIFQYYEEEERQRGNFPDRFSGHQFPNYSSELNVNALLLGDSALYLCASSLAFKVYEQYFGPGTRLTVT.

This clone was counted once. The chain is built from TRBV4-3 and TRBJ1-2; 9 positions match TRBD1. Germline values: CDR1 LGHNA, CDR2 YSLEER. This CDR3 is built from 16 residues. Unmatched junction bases numbered 13, after V lost 5 bases and J lost 6 bases. The CDR3 protein is CASSSMQGQGLNGYTF. In nucleotides, the CDR3 is TGCGCCAGCAGCTCCATGCAGGGACAGGGATTGAATGGCTACACCTTC.

This chain connects TRBV10-1 to TRBJ1-1; the match to TRBD1 covers 9 bases. This CDR3 comprises 14 residues. Germline lookup yields CDR1 WNHNN and CDR2 SYGVQD (reference sequence). Trimming at V came to 5 bases and at J to 2 bases, leaving 3 bases not matched to a gene. The CDR3 spells CASSRDRVNTEAFF. The CDR3 region has the DNA TGCGCCAGCAGTCGGGACAGGGTTAACACTGAAGCTTTCTTT.

The V gene is TRBV28, the J gene TRBJ2-2; perhaps TRBD2 as D (5 bases). This CDR3 region has 15 residues. Per the germline V gene, CDR1 is MDHEN and CDR2 is SYDVKM. Trimming removed 5 bases at V and 2 bases at J, with 12 bases between. For the CDR3, the DNA is TGTGCCAGCAGTAACACTAGACCAAACACCGGGGAGCTGTTTTTT. It translates to CASSNTRPNTGELFF.

The gene calls are TRBV18 and TRBJ2-7; 10 bases map to TRBD2. This CDR3 is 16 amino acids long. Per germline, CDR1 KGHSH and CDR2 LQKENI. After removal of 6 bases from V and 0 bases from J, the junction contained 8 bases not matched to a gene. CDR3 in DNA: TGTGCCAGCTCTCCTTCTAGCGGGGGCCTCTCCTACGAGCAGTACTTC. Protein: CASSPSSGGLSYEQYF.

The CDR3 sequence: CASSLTMVPSTGELFF. CDR3 DNA sequence: TGTGCCAGCAGCTTAACCATGGTACCGAGCACCGGGGAGCTGTTTTTT. The chain is built from TRBV7-8 and TRBJ2-2; D call uncertain. The V end lost 2 bases, the J end lost 4 bases, and 14 bases lay between the germline ends. Germline V gene lookup returns CDR1 SGHVS and CDR2 FQNEAQ. The CDR3 is made up of 16 amino acids. The full variable domain, with the rest looked up from reference TRBV7-8 and TRBJ2-2, is GAGVSQSPRYKVAKRGQDVALRCDPISGHVSLFWYQQALGQGPEFLTYFQNEAQLDKSGLPSDRFFAERPEGSVSTLKIQRTQQEDSAVYLCASSLTMVPSTGELFFGEGSRLTVL.

Regarding this clone: Other DNA sequences from this sample encode an identical CDR3 as well. J is TRBJ1-2 and V is TRBV9, with D perhaps matching TRBD1 (5 bases). The germline V gene encodes CDR1 SGDLS and CDR2 YYNGEE. The V and J ends lost 2 bases and 5 bases respectively, with 10 bases between them. The CDR3 sequence is 13 residues long. The CDR3 coding sequence is TGTGCCAGCAGCGTCGACAGCGCTTATGGCTACACCTTC. Translation: CASSVDSAYGYTF.

The chain links TRBV28 to TRBJ2-7; possibly TRBD1 or TRBD2 for D (6 bases each). Germline assignment: CDR1 MDHEN and CDR2 SYDVKM. This CDR3 is built from 15 residues. Deletions cut 2 bases from V and 4 bases from J, with 15 bases between. CDR3 amino acids: CASSLIGGGPYEQYF. The CDR3 coding sequence is TGTGCCAGCAGTTTAATCGGAGGGGGGCCTTACGAGCAGTACTTC.

Of note for this clone: An end of the junction does not agree with germline; a read error may underlie this. This chain links TRBV6-2 or TRBV6-3 with TRBJ1-5, with TRBD1 identical over 9 bases. Germline V lookup: CDR1 MNHEY, CDR2 SVGEGT. This CDR3 region has 17 residues. CDR3 nucleotide sequence: TGTGCCAGCAGTCCCCGTTGGGGACAGGGACCTCGCCGCCAGCATGATTTT. Translated: CASSPRWGQGPRRQHDF.

This chain uses TRBV19 with TRBJ2-1, with D possibly being TRBD2 (6 bases). Per germline, CDR1 LNHDA and CDR2 SQIVND (reference sequence). CDR3 length equals 16 residues. V was trimmed by 4 bases and J by 3 bases, leaving 16 bases between them. The CDR3 DNA reads TGTGCCAGTAGTACGTATGGGGGAGGTTACTACAATGAGCAGTTCTTC. It specifies CASSTYGGGYYNEQFF. The full variable domain, with the rest looked up from reference TRBV19 and TRBJ2-1, is DGGITQSPKYLFRKEGQNVTLSCEQNLNHDAMYWYRQDPGQGLRLIYYSQIVNDFQKGDIAEGYSVSREKKESFPLTVTSAQKNPTAFYLCASSTYGGGYYNEQFFGPGTRLTVL.